Listed below are T cell receptor beta chains from one sample, sequenced in a study of T cell repertoires in cytomegalovirus infection. TCRdb re-called the reads through MiXCR, storing one row per CDR3 protein. The sample yields roughly 500,000 distinct CDR3 sequences, 33% seen once. Their antigens remain unidentified. The source was cultured PBMCs, collected from culture after CMV antigen stimulation. The receptors shown here come from a human donor in good health (CMV status not recorded). Some clones in this sample may be carry-over from other donors' samples. CDR3s include the opening cysteine and the closing phenylalanine or tryptophan. Each record gives: D gene, V gene, J gene, clone size, CDR3 DNA, CDR3 protein. A D gene is named only where the DNA matches it firmly. The listing skips clone size in some rows; elsewhere it reads once, few, many or a size class.

D: NA; V: TRBV20-1; J: TRBJ1-1; size: NA; DNA: TGCAGTGCTAGGAAGGGTCTCATGAACACTGAAGCTTTCTTT; CDR3: CSARKGLMNTEAFF
D: TRBD1; V: TRBV2; J: TRBJ2-5; size: NA; DNA: TGTGCCAGCAGTGGCGGACAGGGGGATATCCAAGAGACCCAGTACTTC; CDR3: CASSGGQGDIQETQYF
D: TRBD2; V: TRBV7-6; J: TRBJ2-1; size: few; DNA: TGTGCCAGCAGCTTAGTCCCGCTTCTAGCGGGAGGAGGCTACAATGAGCAGTTCTTC; CDR3: CASSLVPLLAGGGYNEQFF
D: NA; V: TRBV20-1; J: TRBJ2-7; size: NA; DNA: TGCAGTGCTAGACAAGCGGCGGGATACTCCTACGAGCAGTACTTC; CDR3: CSARQAAGYSYEQYF
D: NA; V: TRBV7-9; J: TRBJ2-3; size: NA; DNA: TGTGCCAGCAGCTTAGGCCCGGCCATGAGCACAGATACGCAGTATTTT; CDR3: CASSLGPAMSTDTQYF
D: TRBD2; V: TRBV12-3/TRBV12-4; J: TRBJ2-1; size: few; DNA: TGTGCCAGCAGAAACGGGACTAGCGGGAGTTATGAGCAGTTCTTC; CDR3: CASRNGTSGSYEQFF
D: NA; V: TRBV7-3; J: TRBJ2-1; size: many; DNA: TGTGCCAGCAGCTCCCCCCAGGGGGAGGGCGGTGAGCAGTTCTTC; CDR3: CASSSPQGEGGEQFF
D: TRBD2; V: TRBV10-3; J: TRBJ2-5; size: NA; DNA: TGTGCCATTGCGGACAGCGGGGGAACGTACCAAGAGACCCAGTACTTC; CDR3: CAIADSGGTYQETQYF
D: TRBD2; V: TRBV7-8; J: TRBJ2-1; size: NA; DNA: TGTGCCAGAAGCCCGCTCGGGGAGGGAGGGGACAATGAGCAGTTCTTC; CDR3: CARSPLGEGGDNEQFF
D: NA; V: TRBV7-2; J: TRBJ1-1; size: few; DNA: TGTGCCAGCAAACAGGTTCTGGGGAACACTGAAGCTTTCTTT; CDR3: CASKQVLGNTEAFF
D: NA; V: TRBV7-2; J: TRBJ2-7; size: NA; DNA: TGTGCCAGCAGCTTAGGCCCCGGGGAGCAGTACGAGCAGTACTTC; CDR3: CASSLGPGEQYEQYF
D: TRBD1; V: TRBV7-2; J: TRBJ2-7; size: many; DNA: TGTGCCAGCAGCGAGGGGACAGTCTCCTACGAGCAGTACTTC; CDR3: CASSEGTVSYEQYF
D: TRBD1; V: TRBV6-1; J: TRBJ2-4; size: NA; DNA: TGTGCCAGCAGTAAAAATACAGGGGGTAGTTTTGACAAAAACATTCAGTACTTC; CDR3: CASSKNTGGSFDKNIQYF
D: TRBD1; V: TRBV4-2; J: TRBJ1-4; size: few; DNA: TGTGCCAGCAGCCGACTTGGCACAGGGGTCCGGGAAAAACTGTTTTTT; CDR3: CASSRLGTGVREKLFF
D: TRBD1; V: TRBV5-6; J: TRBJ2-2; size: NA; DNA: TGTGCCAGCAGCTTCGGACAGGGCTCCGGGGAGCTGTTTTTT; CDR3: CASSFGQGSGELFF
D: TRBD2; V: TRBV5-4; J: TRBJ2-2; size: few; DNA: TGTGCCAGCAGACGGAGGGCTAGCGGGAGCGTCACCGGGGAGCTGTTTTTT; CDR3: CASRRRASGSVTGELFF
D: TRBD2; V: TRBV7-9; J: TRBJ2-1; size: few; DNA: TGTGCCAGCAGCTTAGTAGCGGGAGAAAATGAGCAGTTCTTC; CDR3: CASSLVAGENEQFF
D: NA; V: TRBV14; J: TRBJ2-7; size: NA; DNA: TGTGCCAGCAGCCAAGGCCTAAGTTTTGGGGACGAGCAGTACTTC; CDR3: CASSQGLSFGDEQYF
D: NA; V: TRBV6-2/TRBV6-3; J: TRBJ2-1; size: NA; DNA: TGTGCCGGCAGTTTCCCCACCCGCGACAGGGAGGCGCAGTTCTTC; CDR3: CAGSFPTRDREAQFF
D: NA; V: TRBV7-2; J: TRBJ2-3; size: NA; DNA: TGTGCCAGCAGCGCCGCCACCGGGAGAGAAGGCACAGATACGCAGTATTTT; CDR3: CASSAATGREGTDTQYF
D: TRBD1; V: TRBV19; J: TRBJ1-1; size: NA; DNA: TGTGCCAGTAGCCCACAGGGGATCACTGAAGCTTTCTTT; CDR3: CASSPQGITEAFF
D: TRBD1; V: TRBV7-2; J: TRBJ2-1; size: NA; DNA: TGTGCCAGCAGCTTTACTGTGGGGACAGGAGCAGGGGCGCAGTTCTTC; CDR3: CASSFTVGTGAGAQFF
D: NA; V: TRBV7-2; J: TRBJ1-3; size: few; DNA: TGTGCCAGCAGCTTGAGCCGGGACCGTATATATTTT; CDR3: CASSLSRDRIYF
D: NA; V: TRBV12-3/TRBV12-4; J: TRBJ2-3; size: NA; DNA: TGTGCCAGCAGTTTCGTCGCAACAGATACGCAGTATTTT; CDR3: CASSFVATDTQYF
D: NA; V: TRBV19; J: TRBJ2-1; size: few; DNA: TGTGCCAGTAGGGCCGTTTGGGCGGGCGATGAGCAGTTCTTC; CDR3: CASRAVWAGDEQFF
D: NA; V: TRBV6-2/TRBV6-3; J: TRBJ1-5; size: few; DNA: TGTGCCAGCAGACCCCGAGAGTGGGAGGGCTACAATCAGCCCCAGCATTTT; CDR3: CASRPREWEGYNQPQHF
D: NA; V: TRBV19; J: TRBJ2-3; size: NA; DNA: TGTGCCAGTAGGATCCTTCGTGGGCAAGACACAGATACGCAGTATTTT; CDR3: CASRILRGQDTDTQYF
D: TRBD1; V: TRBV9; J: TRBJ1-1; size: few; DNA: TGTGCCAGCAGTCCTAACAGGGGGCTAGGAACTGAAGCTTTCTTT; CDR3: CASSPNRGLGTEAFF
D: TRBD1; V: TRBV29-1; J: TRBJ1-1; size: NA; DNA: TGCAGCGCCGAGACAGGGAGGAACACTGAAGCTTTCTTT; CDR3: CSAETGRNTEAFF
D: NA; V: TRBV4-3; J: TRBJ2-6; size: NA; DNA: TGCGCCAGCAGCCATGGTCGGCGGAGCTCTGGGGCCAACGTCCTGACTTTC; CDR3: CASSHGRRSSGANVLTF
D: NA; V: TRBV7-2; J: TRBJ1-2; size: few; DNA: TGTGCCAGCAGCCCCTTGGTGGGTAGCTATGGCTACACCTTC; CDR3: CASSPLVGSYGYTF
D: TRBD2; V: TRBV12-3/TRBV12-4; J: TRBJ2-1; size: few; DNA: TGTGCCAGCAGCTCCGGGACTAGCGCGAAGTATGAGCAGTTCTTC; CDR3: CASSSGTSAKYEQFF
D: TRBD1; V: TRBV7-2; J: TRBJ1-1; size: many; DNA: TGTGCCAGCAGCTTGACAGGGGCAGGAGGCACTGAAGCTTTCTTT; CDR3: CASSLTGAGGTEAFF
D: NA; V: TRBV9; J: TRBJ1-6; size: NA; DNA: TGTGCCAGCAGCGTTCTCGGGGAAAATAATTCACCCCTCCACTTT; CDR3: CASSVLGENNSPLHF
D: TRBD1; V: TRBV12-3/TRBV12-4; J: TRBJ1-4; size: NA; DNA: TGTGCCAGCAGAGTATTAAGACAGGGGAATAATGAAAAACTGTTTTTT; CDR3: CASRVLRQGNNEKLFF
D: TRBD1; V: TRBV12-3/TRBV12-4; J: TRBJ1-1; size: NA; DNA: TGTGCCAGCAGGGGGACAGGGGGCCCGAGGGCTGAAGCTTTCTTT; CDR3: CASRGTGGPRAEAFF
D: TRBD1; V: TRBV28; J: TRBJ2-5; size: NA; DNA: TGTGCCAGCAGTTCTCACAGGGGGTTTGGGACCCAGTACTTC; CDR3: CASSSHRGFGTQYF
D: NA; V: TRBV7-2; J: TRBJ2-1; size: many; DNA: TGTGCCAGCAGCTTAGTCGGGGGCGCCTCCTACAATGAGCAGTTCTTC; CDR3: CASSLVGGASYNEQFF
D: TRBD2; V: TRBV5-1; J: TRBJ2-2; size: NA; DNA: TGCGCCAGCCCGACAACTAGCGGGTCCACCGGGGAGCTGTTTTTT; CDR3: CASPTTSGSTGELFF
D: TRBD1; V: TRBV25-1; J: TRBJ2-1; size: NA; DNA: TGTGCCAGCAGTGAGACAGGGGTCACCTACAATGAGCAGTTCTTC; CDR3: CASSETGVTYNEQFF
D: TRBD1; V: TRBV7-2; J: TRBJ1-3; size: few; DNA: TGTGCCAGCAACCCCAGGGGGCAAGGAAACACCATATATTTT; CDR3: CASNPRGQGNTIYF
D: NA; V: TRBV6-2/TRBV6-3; J: TRBJ2-1; size: NA; DNA: TGTGCCAGCAGTTTCGGAGTTAACGATGAGCAGTTCTTC; CDR3: CASSFGVNDEQFF
D: NA; V: TRBV18; J: TRBJ2-2; size: NA; DNA: TGTGCCAGCTCACCATTGGCTAGCAGTAACACCGGGGAGCTGTTTTTT; CDR3: CASSPLASSNTGELFF
D: TRBD2; V: TRBV7-6; J: TRBJ2-7; size: few; DNA: TGTGCCGGAACAGGACTAGCGGGAGTTACCGAGCAGTACTTC; CDR3: CAGTGLAGVTEQYF
D: NA; V: TRBV7-8; J: TRBJ2-1; size: few; DNA: TGTGCCAGCAGCGCTGGCTTCCACGAAGAGTTCTTC; CDR3: CASSAGFHEEFF